This TCR beta chain was obtained from a study of CD8+CD57+ T cells in acquired aplastic anemia. Study background: The DNA of sorted CD4+ and CD8+ cells averaged 3.2 ug. General study results and limits: CD8+ Simpson's diversity in patients was not significantly different from that in controls. In common between the patients and the controls were twenty-nine CD8+ CDR3 sequences.

This clonotype was counted ten times or more. Antigen unknown. Patients selected for sequencing had displayed CD8+CD57+ cell expansion by flow cytometry. It was genomic DNA that served as the template for profiling TCR beta VDJ and CDR3. TCRdb processed the reads anew with MiXCR; each CDR3 protein has one entry. The table has around 160,000 distinct CDR3 sequences, around 48% seen once. Looked up from germline, CDR1 is ENHRY and CDR2 is SYGVKD. The CDR3 is 15 residues long. The chain has TRBV10-3 and TRBJ1-3; 8 bases agree with TRBD1. The sequence came from a human donor with aplastic anemia. Material: sorted CD4+, CD8+, or CD8+CD57+ T cells (not recorded which) from PBMCs. The CDR3 nucleotides are TGTGCTTCAGGGGGCGCGGGGTACTCTGGAAACACCATATATTTT. As protein: CASGGAGYSGNTIYF.